Following are 25 T cell receptor beta chains from one sample sequenced in a study of CD8+ T cells in alopecia areata. The treatment denotes: oral pan-JAK inhibitor, 5-10 mg twice daily. cDNA reverse transcribed from extracted RNA served as the sequencing template. The repertoire was sequenced with immunoSEQ multiplex PCR; TCRdb's copy has only in-frame clones and lacks some. This table holds more than 200,000 clones, over 40% found once. Source: CD4+ T cells sorted from blood, taken at roughly week 38, from a patient treated with tofacitinib. The receptor set was obtained from a human donor with alopecia areata.

V is TRBV2 and J is TRBJ1-5; the D gene is possibly TRBD1 (5 bases). Trimming removed 5 bases from V and 8 bases from J, with 13 bases in between. This CDR3 comprises 13 residues. Germline CDR1 is SNHLY and CDR2 is FYNNEI. The CDR3 here is CASSYRREEPQHF. DNA of the CDR3: TGTGCCAGCAGTTACAGGAGGGAAGAGCCCCAGCATTTT.

The V gene is TRBV6-5, the J gene TRBJ1-4; no definite D call. CDR1 and CDR2 (germline): MNHEY, SVGAGI. V lost 6 bases and J lost 4, with 15 bases in between. The CDR3 has 15 residues. CDR3 nucleotides: TGTGCCAGCAGGTCCCCCGGAGCTTTTAATGAAAAACTGTTTTTT. Protein sequence: CASRSPGAFNEKLFF.

The chain recombines TRBV7-9 with TRBJ1-2, with no clear D. The V end was cut by 5 bases, the J end by 1 base, with 14 bases between. Germline CDR1 and CDR2: SEHNR and FQNEAQ (reference sequence). CDR3 length equals 15 residues. CDR3 sequence: CASSPAGRLNYGYTF. CDR3 sequence (DNA): TGTGCCAGCAGCCCTGCCGGGCGTCTTAACTATGGCTACACCTTC.

This clone was seen at least ten times. The chain links TRBV18 to TRBJ2-1, with 10 bases identical to TRBD1. V lost 8 bases, J lost 2 bases, and 6 bases stayed unmatched. The germline V gene has CDR1 KGHSH and CDR2 LQKENI. The CDR3 consists of 15 residues. CDR3 nucleotides: TGTGCCAGCGCTGACAGGGGGCAGGCCTACAATGAGCAGTTCTTC. Amino acids: CASADRGQAYNEQFF.

The CDR3 DNA is TGTGCCAGCTCACCCGGACTAGCGGGTGAGCAGTTCTTC. Amino acids: CASSPGLAGEQFF. The rearrangement joins TRBV18 to TRBJ2-1; TRBD2 aligns across 11 bases. Trimming at V came to 3 bases and at J to 9 bases, leaving 1 base not matched to a gene. This CDR3 comprises 13 residues. Germline lookup yields CDR1 KGHSH and CDR2 LQKENI.

V gene TRBV7-2 combines with J gene TRBJ2-6; unclear D gene. There are 14 residues in the CDR3. Trimming left V 5 bases short and J 0 bases short, with 5 bases between. From germline, CDR1 is SGHTA and CDR2 FQGNSA. The CDR3: CASSRDSGANVLTF. The CDR3 DNA follows: TGTGCCAGCAGCAGGGACTCTGGGGCCAACGTCCTGACTTTC.

This clone occurred a few times. The chain recombines TRBV30 with TRBJ1-2; no clear D gene. Germline loops: CDR1 GTSNPN, CDR2 SVGIG (reference sequence). The CDR3 runs 14 residues. V lost 0 bases and J 2 bases, leaving 10 bases between the germline ends. CDR3 bases: TGTGCCTGGAGTGTACTAGGGCTGAACTATGGCTACACCTTC. This translates into CAWSVLGLNYGYTF.

The chain is built from TRBV30 and TRBJ2-3; a possible D gene is TRBD2 (6 bases). Germline V gene sequence: CDR1 GTSNPN, CDR2 SVGIG (reference sequence). The CDR3 consists of 16 residues. The V end was cut by 3 bases, the J end by 1 base, with 17 bases between. The CDR3 is CAWRLTRPSGTDTQYF. CDR3 nucleotide sequence: TGTGCCTGGAGATTGACTAGACCGTCTGGCACAGATACGCAGTATTTT.

This clone has more than one count but fewer than ten. This rearrangement joins TRBV6-6 to TRBJ2-6, with D perhaps TRBD1 (5 bases). V was pared by 6 bases and J by 0 bases, with 9 bases between. Germline V lookup: CDR1 MNHNY, CDR2 SVGAGI (reference sequence). CDR3 length: 15 residues. The CDR3: CASSLDSSGANVLTF. The DNA for the CDR3 is TGTGCCAGCAGCCTCGACAGCTCTGGGGCCAACGTCCTGACTTTC.

The chain recombines TRBV4-2 with TRBJ2-4, with 13 bases identical to TRBD2. The CDR3 covers 19 residues. Per germline, CDR1 LGHNA and CDR2 YNFKEQ. Losses at the gene ends were 5 bases for V and 0 bases for J; bases not matched to a gene: 10. For the CDR3, the DNA is TGTGCCAGCAGCGGCGGGGGACTAGCGGGATCAAGAGCCAAAAACATTCAGTACTTC. Translation: CASSGGGLAGSRAKNIQYF.

The V gene is TRBV6-6, the J gene TRBJ2-1; 12 nucleotides match TRBD1. The length of the CDR3 is 15 residues. V shed 6 bases, J shed 7 bases, and the junction held 7 bases outside the gene matches. CDR1 and CDR2 from the germline V gene are MNHNY and SVGAGI (reference sequence). The CDR3 protein is CASRPLGQGANEQFF. The CDR3 DNA sequence: TGTGCCAGCAGACCTTTGGGACAGGGGGCTAATGAGCAGTTCTTC.

The V call is TRBV29-1, the J call TRBJ2-2, with D tentatively TRBD1 or TRBD2 (5 bases each). Germline assignment: CDR1 SQVTM and CDR2 ANQGSEA. Trimming shortened V by 5 bases and J by 1 base, and 11 bases separated the two germline ends. The length of the CDR3 is 14 residues. This CDR3 reads CSVPGDLNTGELFF. DNA of the CDR3: TGCAGCGTTCCCGGGGACCTGAACACCGGGGAGCTGTTTTTT.

The chain has TRBV4-1 and TRBJ2-3, with a tentative D call TRBD2 (6 bases). The CDR3 totals 14 residues. Germline V gene lookup returns CDR1 MGHRA and CDR2 YSYEKL. Trimming pared 2 bases from V and 5 bases from J, leaving 11 bases between. This CDR3 is CASSQPTSRDTQYF. CDR3 DNA: TGCGCCAGCAGCCAACCGACTAGTCGAGATACGCAGTATTTT.

The rearrangement joins TRBV30 to TRBJ2-6; weak D call: TRBD1 (6 bases). CDR3 length: 15 amino acids. The V end was cut by 2 bases, the J end by 5 bases, with 13 bases between. Germline V gives CDR1 GTSNPN, CDR2 SVGIG (reference sequence). The CDR3 sequence is CAWSPTTGWANVLTF. CDR3 DNA sequence: TGTGCCTGGAGTCCCACGACAGGCTGGGCCAACGTCCTGACTTTC.

This clone was recorded a few times. V is TRBV5-8 and J is TRBJ2-3, with 7 bases lining up with TRBD2. The CDR3 is made up of 17 amino acids. With V trimmed by 0 bases and J by 0 bases, 7 bases remained unmatched. Germline CDR1 reads SGHTS; CDR2 reads YDEGEE. The CDR3: CASSLGVAGASTDTQYF. The DNA for the CDR3 is TGTGCCAGCAGCTTGGGGGTAGCGGGCGCTAGCACAGATACGCAGTATTTT.

This sequence joins TRBV7-2 and TRBJ2-5; D gene ambiguous. The CDR3 has 15 amino acids. The V end was cut by 1 base, the J end by 3 bases, with 12 bases between. Germline CDR1 SGHTA, CDR2 FQGNSA. The CDR3 loop reads CASSLGLLGEETQYF. The DNA for the CDR3 is TGTGCCAGCAGCTTAGGCCTTCTTGGGGAAGAGACCCAGTACTTC.

The genes are TRBV6-6 and TRBJ2-1, with TRBD1 matching over 10 bases. Germline loops: CDR1 MNHNY, CDR2 SVGAGI (reference sequence). The V segment lost 6 bases and the J segment 3 bases; nucleotides outside the gene matches: 5. The CDR3 runs 15 residues. CDR3 sequence reads: CASSQGQGLYNEQFF. The CDR3 DNA follows: TGTGCCAGCAGCCAGGGACAGGGGCTCTACAATGAGCAGTTCTTC.

This clone has more than one count but fewer than ten. J is TRBJ1-5 and V is TRBV2; the match to TRBD1 covers 7 bases. V shed 4 bases, J shed 7 bases, and the junction held 10 bases outside the gene matches. Germline CDR1 reads SNHLY; CDR2 reads FYNNEI. The CDR3 is 15 residues long. Here the CDR3 DNA reads TGTGCCAGCAGTGTCGCCCAAGGGGGCGGGCAGCCCCAGCATTTT. This translates into CASSVAQGGGQPQHF.

In its sample, this clone was seen a few times. CDR3 nucleotides: TGCGCCAGCAGTCACCGGTGGGGGTGCACCGGGGAGCTGTTTTTT. Translation: CASSHRWGCTGELFF. The chain links TRBV23-1 to TRBJ2-2, with D perhaps assigned TRBD1 or TRBD2 (5 bases each). TRBV23-1 is labeled an ORF, and its function is uncertain. This CDR3 has 15 amino acids. V was clipped by 3 bases and J by 4 bases, with 12 bases between them.

V is TRBV30 and J is TRBJ1-1; TRBD1 might be the D (6 bases). Per the germline V gene, CDR1 is GTSNPN and CDR2 is SVGIG (reference sequence). V was trimmed by 0 bases and J by 6 bases, leaving 17 bases between them. The CDR3 spans 15 residues. CDR3 DNA sequence: TGTGCCTGGAGTGTGGAGCAGGGGCTAGGGCCTGAAGCTTTCTTT. Residues: CAWSVEQGLGPEAFF.

The V and J genes are TRBV4-1 and TRBJ2-6, with TRBD1 identical over 8 bases. CDR1 and CDR2 from the germline V gene are MGHRA and YSYEKL. This CDR3 has 18 residues. V gave up 2 bases and J gave up 3 bases; unmatched junction bases: 9. CDR3 nucleotide sequence: TGCGCCAGCAGCCAACTGTGGACAGGGAGCTTTGGGGCCAACGTCCTGACTTTC. Its translation: CASSQLWTGSFGANVLTF.

The rearrangement links TRBV7-3 to TRBJ2-3; the match to TRBD2 covers 10 bases. Losses at the gene ends were 4 bases for V and 1 base for J; bases not matched to a gene: 2. CDR1 SGHTA and CDR2 FQGTGA come from the germline V gene. The CDR3 runs to 15 residues. This chain's CDR3 is CASSSSGSGTDTQYF. As DNA, the CDR3 is TGTGCCAGCAGCTCTAGCGGGAGTGGCACAGATACGCAGTATTTT.

The gene calls are TRBV4-2 and TRBJ2-2; D might be TRBD2 (5 bases). Per germline, CDR1 LGHNA and CDR2 YNFKEQ. This CDR3 region has 16 residues. V gave up 1 base and J gave up 6 bases, with 15 bases separating them. The CDR3 region has the DNA TGTGCCAGCAGCCAAGCCGGGCAATGGAGGCCCGGGGAGCTGTTTTTT. Encoded protein: CASSQAGQWRPGELFF.

Only a few counts were recorded for this clone. The chain joins TRBV10-3 to TRBJ2-1; D gene unclear. The CDR3 length is 12 residues. Germline loops: CDR1 ENHRY, CDR2 SYGVKD. The V gene lost 0 bases and the J gene lost 9 bases, with 6 bases spanning the gap. The CDR3 loop reads CAISESSFEQFF. The CDR3 nucleotides are TGTGCCATCAGTGAGTCAAGTTTTGAGCAGTTCTTC.

V is TRBV5-1 and J is TRBJ2-7, with D possibly TRBD1 on 5 matching bases. The CDR3 covers 13 residues. Per germline, CDR1 SGHRS and CDR2 YFSETQ. Trimming shortened V by 4 bases and J by 2 bases, and 10 bases separated the two germline ends. The CDR3: CASSPPTAYEQYF. As DNA, the CDR3 is TGCGCCAGCAGCCCACCGACAGCCTACGAGCAGTACTTC.